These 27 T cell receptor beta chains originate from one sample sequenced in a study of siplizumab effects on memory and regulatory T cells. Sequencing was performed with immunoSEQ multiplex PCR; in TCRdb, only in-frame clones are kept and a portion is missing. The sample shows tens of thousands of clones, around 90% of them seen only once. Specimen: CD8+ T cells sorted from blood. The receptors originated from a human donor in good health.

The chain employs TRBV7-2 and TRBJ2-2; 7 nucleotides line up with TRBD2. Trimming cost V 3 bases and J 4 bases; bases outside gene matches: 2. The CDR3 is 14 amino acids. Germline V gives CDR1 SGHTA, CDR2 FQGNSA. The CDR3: CASSLGGPTGELFF. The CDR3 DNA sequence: TGTGCCAGCAGCTTGGGAGGGCCCACCGGGGAGCTGTTTTTT. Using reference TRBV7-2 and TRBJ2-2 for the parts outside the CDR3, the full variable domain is GAGVSQSPSNKVTEKGKDVELRCDPISGHTALYWYRQSLGQGLEFLIYFQGNSAPDKSGLPSDRFSAERTGGSVSTLTIQRTQQEDSAVYLCASSLGGPTGELFFGEGSRLTVL.

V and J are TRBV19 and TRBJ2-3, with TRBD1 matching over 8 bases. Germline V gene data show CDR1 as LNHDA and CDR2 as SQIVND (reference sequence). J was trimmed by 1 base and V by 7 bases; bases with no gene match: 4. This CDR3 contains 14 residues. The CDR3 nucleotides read TGTGCCAGTACCTCGACAGGGGGCACAGATACGCAGTATTTT. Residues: CASTSTGGTDTQYF.

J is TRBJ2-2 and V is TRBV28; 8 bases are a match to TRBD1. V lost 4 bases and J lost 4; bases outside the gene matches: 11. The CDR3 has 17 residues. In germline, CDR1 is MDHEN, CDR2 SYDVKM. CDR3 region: CASSSWDPDRGTGELFF. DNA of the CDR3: TGTGCCAGCAGTTCATGGGACCCAGACAGGGGCACCGGGGAGCTGTTTTTT.

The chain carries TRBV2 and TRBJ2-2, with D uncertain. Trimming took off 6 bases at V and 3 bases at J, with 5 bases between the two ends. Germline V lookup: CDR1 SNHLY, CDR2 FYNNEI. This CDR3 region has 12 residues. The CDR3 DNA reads TGTGCCAGCAGCCCATACACCGGGGAGCTGTTTTTT. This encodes CASSPYTGELFF.

CDR3 bases: TGTGCCAGCAGCCCCAGGACAGGGGGGAACACTGAAGCTTTCTTT. Its protein product is CASSPRTGGNTEAFF. The genes are TRBV11-2 and TRBJ1-1; 10 bases agree with TRBD1. There are 15 residues in the CDR3. V was pared by 5 bases and J by 1 base, with 4 bases of the junction left unmatched. CDR1 SGHAT and CDR2 FQNNGV come from the germline V gene.

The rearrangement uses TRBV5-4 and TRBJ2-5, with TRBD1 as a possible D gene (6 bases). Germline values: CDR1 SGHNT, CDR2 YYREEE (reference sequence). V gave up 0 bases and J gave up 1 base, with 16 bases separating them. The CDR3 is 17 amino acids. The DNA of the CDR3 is TGTGCCAGCAGCTTGGCCTACTCAGGGGCCTTCCAAGAGACCCAGTACTTC. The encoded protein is CASSLAYSGAFQETQYF.

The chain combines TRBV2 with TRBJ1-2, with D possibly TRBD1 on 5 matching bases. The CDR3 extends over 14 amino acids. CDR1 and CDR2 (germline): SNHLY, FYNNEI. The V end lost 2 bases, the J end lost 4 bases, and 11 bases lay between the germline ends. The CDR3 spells CASSERGAGYGYTF. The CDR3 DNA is TGTGCCAGCAGTGAACGCGGGGCCGGCTATGGCTACACCTTC.

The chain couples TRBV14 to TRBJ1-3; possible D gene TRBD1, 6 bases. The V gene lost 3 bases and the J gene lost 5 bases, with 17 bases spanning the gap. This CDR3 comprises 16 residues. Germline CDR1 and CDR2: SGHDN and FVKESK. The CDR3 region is CASSHIHRVDRNTIYF. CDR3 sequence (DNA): TGTGCCAGCAGCCACATTCACAGGGTGGATAGAAACACCATATATTTT.

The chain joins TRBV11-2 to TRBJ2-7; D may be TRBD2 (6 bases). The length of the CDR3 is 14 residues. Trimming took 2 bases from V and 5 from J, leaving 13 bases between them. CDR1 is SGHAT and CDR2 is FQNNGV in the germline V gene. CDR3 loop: CASSLYGRGNEQYF. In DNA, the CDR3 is TGTGCCAGCAGCTTATACGGGAGAGGCAACGAGCAGTACTTC.

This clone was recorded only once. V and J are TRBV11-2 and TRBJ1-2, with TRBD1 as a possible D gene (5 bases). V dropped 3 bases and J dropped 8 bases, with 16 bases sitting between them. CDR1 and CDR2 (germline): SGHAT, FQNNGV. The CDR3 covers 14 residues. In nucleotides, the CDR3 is TGTGCCAGCAGCTTGGGGCAGTCCTATGGAGGCTACACCTTC. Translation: CASSLGQSYGGYTF.

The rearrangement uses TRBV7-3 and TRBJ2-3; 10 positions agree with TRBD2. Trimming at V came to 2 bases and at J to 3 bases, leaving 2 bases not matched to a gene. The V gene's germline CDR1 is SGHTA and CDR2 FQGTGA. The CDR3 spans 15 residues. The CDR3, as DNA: TGTGCCAGCAGCTTATTTAGCGGGAGGACAGATACGCAGTATTTT. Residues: CASSLFSGRTDTQYF.

CDR3 coding DNA: TGTGCCAGCAGCTTCGGACGGCGGAGGTCTAGCACAGATACGCAGTATTTT. It specifies CASSFGRRRSSTDTQYF. The gene calls are TRBV5-8 and TRBJ2-3; perhaps TRBD2 as D (5 bases). This CDR3 has 17 amino acids. Germline lookup yields CDR1 SGHTS and CDR2 YDEGEE. Trimming stripped 2 bases from V and 0 bases from J, with 16 bases between.

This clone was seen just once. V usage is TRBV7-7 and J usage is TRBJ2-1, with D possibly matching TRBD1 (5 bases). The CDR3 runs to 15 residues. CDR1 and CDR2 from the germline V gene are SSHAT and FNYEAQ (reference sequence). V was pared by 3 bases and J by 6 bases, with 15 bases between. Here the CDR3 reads CASSLGITGFNEQFF. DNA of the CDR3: TGTGCCAGCAGCTTGGGGATTACAGGTTTCAATGAGCAGTTCTTC.

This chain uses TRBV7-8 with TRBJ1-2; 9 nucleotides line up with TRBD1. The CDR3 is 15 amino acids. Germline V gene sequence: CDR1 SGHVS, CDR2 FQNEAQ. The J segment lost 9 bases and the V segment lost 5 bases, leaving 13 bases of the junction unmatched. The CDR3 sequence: CASSSPGTGIESYTF. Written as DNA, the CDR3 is TGTGCCAGCAGCAGTCCCGGGACAGGGATAGAGAGCTACACCTTC.

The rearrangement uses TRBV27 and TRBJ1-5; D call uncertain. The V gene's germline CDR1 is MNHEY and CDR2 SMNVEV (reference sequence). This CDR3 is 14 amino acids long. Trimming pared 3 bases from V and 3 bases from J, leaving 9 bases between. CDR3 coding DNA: TGTGCCAGCAGTTTGGCCAGCACCAATCAGCCCCAGCATTTT. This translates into CASSLASTNQPQHF.

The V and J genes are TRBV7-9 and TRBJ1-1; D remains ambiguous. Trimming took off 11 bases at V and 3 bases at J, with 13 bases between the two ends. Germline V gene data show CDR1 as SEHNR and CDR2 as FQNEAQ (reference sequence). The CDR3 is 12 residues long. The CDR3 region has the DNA TGTGCCGGACGTACGGGGTACACTGAAGCTTTCTTT. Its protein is CAGRTGYTEAFF.

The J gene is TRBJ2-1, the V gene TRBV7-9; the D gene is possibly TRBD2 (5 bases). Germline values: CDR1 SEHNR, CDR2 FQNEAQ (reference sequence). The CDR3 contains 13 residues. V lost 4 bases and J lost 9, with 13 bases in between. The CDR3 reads CASSSPLAVEQFF. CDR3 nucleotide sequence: TGTGCCAGCAGCTCTCCCCTAGCAGTTGAGCAGTTCTTC.

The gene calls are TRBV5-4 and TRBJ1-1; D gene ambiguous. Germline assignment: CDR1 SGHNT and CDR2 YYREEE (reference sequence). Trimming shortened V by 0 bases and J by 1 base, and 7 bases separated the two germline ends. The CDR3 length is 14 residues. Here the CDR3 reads CASSLGTRNTEAFF. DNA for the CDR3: TGTGCCAGCAGCTTGGGAACGAGGAACACTGAAGCTTTCTTT.

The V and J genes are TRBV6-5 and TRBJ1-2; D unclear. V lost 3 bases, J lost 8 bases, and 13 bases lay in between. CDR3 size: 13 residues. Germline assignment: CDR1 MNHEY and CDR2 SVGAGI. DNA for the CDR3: TGTGCCAGCAGTTATACTCTCTCGGACGGCTACACCTTC. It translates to CASSYTLSDGYTF.

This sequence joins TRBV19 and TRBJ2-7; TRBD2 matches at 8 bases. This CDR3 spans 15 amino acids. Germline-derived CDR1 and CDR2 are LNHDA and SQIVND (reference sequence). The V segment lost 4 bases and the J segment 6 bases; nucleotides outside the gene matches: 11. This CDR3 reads CASSTGGTVTIEQYF. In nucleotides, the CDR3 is TGTGCCAGTAGTACGGGAGGGACGGTCACCATCGAGCAGTACTTC.

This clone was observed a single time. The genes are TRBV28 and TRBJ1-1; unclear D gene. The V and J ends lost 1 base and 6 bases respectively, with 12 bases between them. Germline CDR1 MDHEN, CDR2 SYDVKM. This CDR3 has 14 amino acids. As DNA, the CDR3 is TGTGCCAGCAGTTTATTTGGGTCCCCCCCTGAAGCTTTCTTT. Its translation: CASSLFGSPPEAFF.

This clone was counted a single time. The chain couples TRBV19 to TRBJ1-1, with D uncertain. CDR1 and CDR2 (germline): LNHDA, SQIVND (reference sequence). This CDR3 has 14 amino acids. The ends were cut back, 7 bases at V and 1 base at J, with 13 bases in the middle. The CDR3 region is CASIPMAGNTEAFF. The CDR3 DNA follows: TGTGCCAGTATCCCCATGGCAGGGAACACTGAAGCTTTCTTT.

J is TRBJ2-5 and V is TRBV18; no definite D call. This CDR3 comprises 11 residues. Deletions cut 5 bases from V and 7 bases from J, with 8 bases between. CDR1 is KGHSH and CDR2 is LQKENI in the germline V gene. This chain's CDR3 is CASSGDGTQYF. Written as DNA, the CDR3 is TGTGCCAGCTCAGGGGATGGGACCCAGTACTTC.

This CDR3 is CASSWDLEGGDYGYTF. The CDR3 bases are TGTGCCAGCAGTTGGGACCTCGAAGGGGGCGACTATGGCTACACCTTC. The rearrangement joins TRBV28 to TRBJ1-2; 7 bases align to TRBD1. V shed 4 bases, J shed 3 bases, and the junction held 11 bases outside the gene matches. The CDR3 spans 16 residues. CDR1 is MDHEN and CDR2 is SYDVKM in the germline V gene.

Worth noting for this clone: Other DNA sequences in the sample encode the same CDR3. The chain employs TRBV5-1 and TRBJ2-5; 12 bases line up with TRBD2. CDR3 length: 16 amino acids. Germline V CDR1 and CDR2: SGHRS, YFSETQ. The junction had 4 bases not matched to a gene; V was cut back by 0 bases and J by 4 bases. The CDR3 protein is CASSLALAGGGETQYF. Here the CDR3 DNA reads TGCGCCAGCAGCTTGGCGCTAGCGGGGGGGGGAGAGACCCAGTACTTC.

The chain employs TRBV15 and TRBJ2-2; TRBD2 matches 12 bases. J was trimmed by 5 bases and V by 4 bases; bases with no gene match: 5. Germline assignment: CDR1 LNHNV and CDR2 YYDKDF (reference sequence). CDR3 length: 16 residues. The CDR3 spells CATSMTSGSVTGELFF. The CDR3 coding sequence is TGTGCCACCAGCATGACTAGCGGGAGCGTGACCGGGGAGCTGTTTTTT.

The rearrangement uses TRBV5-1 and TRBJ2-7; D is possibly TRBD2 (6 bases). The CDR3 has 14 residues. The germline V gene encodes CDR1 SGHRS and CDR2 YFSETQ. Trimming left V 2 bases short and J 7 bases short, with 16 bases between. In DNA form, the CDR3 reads TGCGCCAGCAGCTTCGAGGTTAGCGGTGAAGAGCAGTACTTC. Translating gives CASSFEVSGEEQYF.